Sequencing of this T cell receptor beta chain was carried out in a study of shared clonotypes between healthy human individuals. Whole-study results and caveats: Among donors, sharing of clonotypes was expected to be affected by sequencing depth.

Sequencing was at deep level. Clones were read by immunoSEQ multiplex PCR, and TCRdb kept only the in-frame ones, dropping some. The sample consists of just over 2,000,000 clones, about 95% of them appearing once. Details on this clone: Its antigen remains unidentified. Other DNA sequences of this sample code for an identical CDR3.

The CDR3 spans 14 residues. CDR1 is MNHNS and CDR2 is SASEGT in the germline V gene. V was trimmed by 1 base and J by 0 bases, leaving 7 bases between them. CD8 cells regarded as naive lacked CD45RO, were positively chosen for CCR7, and omitted terminally differentiated effector memory CD45RA+ cells. J is TRBJ2-7 and V is TRBV6-1, with D possibly matching TRBD1 (6 bases). This sequence was found in a man aged 18 to 29 in good health. The specimen sequenced was naive CD8+ T cells sorted from blood. The CDR3 coding sequence is TGTGCCAGCAGTGAAGTGGACAGCTCCTACGAGCAGTACTTC. Protein sequence: CASSEVDSSYEQYF.